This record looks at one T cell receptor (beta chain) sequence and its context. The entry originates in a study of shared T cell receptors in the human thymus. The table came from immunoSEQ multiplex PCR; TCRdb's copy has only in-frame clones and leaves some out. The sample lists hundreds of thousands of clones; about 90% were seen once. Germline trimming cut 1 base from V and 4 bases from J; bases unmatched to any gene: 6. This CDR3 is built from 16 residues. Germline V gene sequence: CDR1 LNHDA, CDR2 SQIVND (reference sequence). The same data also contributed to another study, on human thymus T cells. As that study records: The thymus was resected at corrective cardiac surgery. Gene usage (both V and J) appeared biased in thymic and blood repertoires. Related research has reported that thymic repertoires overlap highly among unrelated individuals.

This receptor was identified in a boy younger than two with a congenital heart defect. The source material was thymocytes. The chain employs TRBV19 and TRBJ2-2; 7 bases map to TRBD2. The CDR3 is CASSIGRGSGTGELFF. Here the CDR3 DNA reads TGTGCCAGTAGTATAGGGCGGGGGAGTGGCACCGGGGAGCTGTTTTTT.